What follows is one T cell receptor beta chain and its context. Its target is not known. Both 60 Vbeta primers and 13 Jbeta primers went into the PCR. Here immunoSEQ multiplex PCR was the method, and the copy in TCRdb shows in-frame clones only, minus some. The table has about 37,000 clones, more than 80% seen once. The sample belongs to a study of cytomegalovirus exposure and HLA in healthy donors. Study-level results: Later work found most CMV-associated TCR beta chains apparently HLA-restricted. An analysis that was carried out later associated 17,000 or so TCR beta sequences with HLA alleles at 0.05 false discovery rate. Indistinguishability led to the exclusion of some V segments, TRBV6-2 and TRBV6-3 included.

The germline V and J ends were trimmed by 2 bases and 2 bases, with 10 bases remaining between them. The germline CDR1 and CDR2 sequences are LNHDA and SQIVND (reference sequence). This CDR3 has 14 residues. Source material: PBMCs. The V and J genes are TRBV19 and TRBJ2-7; D is possibly TRBD2 (6 bases). This TCR was sampled from a woman in her thirties or forties in good health and CMV-seronegative. CDR3 residues: CASSINAGTYEQYF. The DNA for the CDR3 is TGTGCCAGTAGTATAAACGCGGGGACCTACGAGCAGTACTTC.